These T cell receptor beta chains were read from a single sample in a study of blood T cell repertoires in COVID-19. Clones were read by immunoSEQ multiplex PCR, and TCRdb kept only the in-frame ones, dropping some. The table includes 65,000 or so clones, about nine tenths detected once. The specimen was peripheral blood. The receptor set was obtained from a man aged 50 to 59 with active COVID-19. CDR3s include the opening cysteine and the closing phenylalanine or tryptophan. D genes are given only for firm matches. The size of a clone is reported for some rows only, either as once, few or many, or as a class for expanded clones.

j_call | v_call | cdr3_length | d_call | clone_size | cdr3_nt | cdr3_aa
TRBJ1-1 | TRBV23-1 | 16 | - | - | TGCGCCAGCAGTCAGCGAATGGAAGGACAGAACACTGAAGCTTTCTTT | CASSQRMEGQNTEAFF
TRBJ2-7 | TRBV6-5 | 12 | - | - | TGTGCCAGCAGGGGTCCCCGAGGGGAGCAGTACTTC | CASRGPRGEQYF
TRBJ1-2 | TRBV18 | 13 | TRBD1 | - | TGTGCCAGCTCATTCCGACAGGGTTATGGCTACACCTTC | CASSFRQGYGYTF
TRBJ1-1 | TRBV29-1 | 14 | TRBD1 | once | TGCAGCGTTGAGGGACAGAGATTATACACTGAAGCTTTCTTT | CSVEGQRLYTEAFF
TRBJ2-2 | TRBV5-1 | 15 | TRBD1 | - | TGCGCCAGCAGACAGGGACAGGGTGACACCGGGGAGCTGTTTTTT | CASRQGQGDTGELFF
TRBJ2-2 | TRBV11-2 | 17 | TRBD2 | few | TGTGCCAGCAGCCGGGGGGGACTACGTATGAACACCGGGGAGCTGTTTTTT | CASSRGGLRMNTGELFF
TRBJ2-2 | TRBV19 | 14 | TRBD2 | - | TGTGCCAGTAGTGGCGGGACTAAGGGACGGGAGCTGTTTTTT | CASSGGTKGRELFF
TRBJ2-5 | TRBV7-2 | 14 | - | - | TGTGCCAGCAGCTCTGGGGCGCGCTCGGAGACCCAGTACTTC | CASSSGARSETQYF
TRBJ2-3 | TRBV11-3 | 16 | - | - | TGTGCCAGCAGCTTAGGATCTAGCCGGTACGCAGATACGCAGTATTTT | CASSLGSSRYADTQYF
TRBJ1-1 | TRBV6-5 | 15 | - | few | TGTGCCAGCAGTTATTCCAGGGTTATGAACACTGAAGCTTTCTTT | CASSYSRVMNTEAFF
TRBJ1-5 | TRBV18 | 15 | TRBD1 | - | TGTGCCAGCTCACCCAACAGGGGACAGGGTCAGCCCCAGCATTTT | CASSPNRGQGQPQHF
TRBJ1-5 | TRBV6-1 | 15 | - | - | TGTGCCAGCAGTGAATACAGCCTACCCAATCAGCCCCAGCATTTT | CASSEYSLPNQPQHF
TRBJ1-1 | TRBV12-3/TRBV12-4 | 13 | - | - | TGTGCCAGCAGCGGTGACAGAAACACTGAAGCTTTCTTT | CASSGDRNTEAFF
TRBJ2-1 | TRBV9 | 15 | - | few | TGTGCCAGCAGCGGAGAGGGGAGGCACCTAAGGGAGCAGTTCTTC | CASSGEGRHLREQFF
TRBJ2-7 | TRBV21-1 | 17 | - | - | TGTGCCAGCAGCAAGTCCCCCATCAGGGTCTGTTCCTACGAGCAGTACTTC | CASSKSPIRVCSYEQYF
TRBJ2-7 | TRBV18 | 14 | TRBD2 | - | TGTGCCAGCTCACCACCGGGAGGGCCTTACGAGCAGTACTTC | CASSPPGGPYEQYF
TRBJ1-2 | TRBV19 | 14 | TRBD1 | few | TGTGCCAGTAGTATTCCCGGGACAGCTGTCGGCTACACCTTC | CASSIPGTAVGYTF
TRBJ2-2 | TRBV4-2 | 16 | TRBD1 | - | TGTGCCAGCAGCCATTTGGACAGGGGTGAAACCGGGGAGCTGTTTTTT | CASSHLDRGETGELFF
TRBJ1-2 | TRBV7-9 | 12 | - | few | TGTGCCAGCAGCCCCCCTCCCTATGGCTACACCTTC | CASSPPPYGYTF
TRBJ2-3 | TRBV27 | 15 | TRBD2 | once | TGTGCCAGCAAACCTGGGCGGGAGTTGGGGGATACGCAGTATTTT | CASKPGRELGDTQYF
TRBJ1-4 | TRBV21-1 | 19 | - | - | TGTGCCAGCAGCAAAAGGGGGACAGGAAGTCGGTGCCCTAGTGAAAAACTGTTTTTT | CASSKRGTGSRCPSEKLFF